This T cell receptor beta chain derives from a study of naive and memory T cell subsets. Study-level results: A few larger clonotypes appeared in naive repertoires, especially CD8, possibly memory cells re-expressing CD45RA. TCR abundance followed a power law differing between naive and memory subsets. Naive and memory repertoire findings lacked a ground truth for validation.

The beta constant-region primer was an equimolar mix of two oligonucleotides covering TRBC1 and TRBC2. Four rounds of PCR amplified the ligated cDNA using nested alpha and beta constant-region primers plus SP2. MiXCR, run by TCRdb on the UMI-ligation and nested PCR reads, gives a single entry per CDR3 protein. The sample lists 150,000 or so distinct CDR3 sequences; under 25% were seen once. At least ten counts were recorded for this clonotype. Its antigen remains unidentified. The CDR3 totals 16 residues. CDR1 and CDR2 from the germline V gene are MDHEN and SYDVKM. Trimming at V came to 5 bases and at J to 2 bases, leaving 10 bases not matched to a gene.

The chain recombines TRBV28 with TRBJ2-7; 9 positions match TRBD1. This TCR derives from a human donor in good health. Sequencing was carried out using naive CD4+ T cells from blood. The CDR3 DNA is TGTGCCAGCAGTCCGACCGGGACAGGGATCCCCTACGAGCAGTACTTC. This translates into CASSPTGTGIPYEQYF.